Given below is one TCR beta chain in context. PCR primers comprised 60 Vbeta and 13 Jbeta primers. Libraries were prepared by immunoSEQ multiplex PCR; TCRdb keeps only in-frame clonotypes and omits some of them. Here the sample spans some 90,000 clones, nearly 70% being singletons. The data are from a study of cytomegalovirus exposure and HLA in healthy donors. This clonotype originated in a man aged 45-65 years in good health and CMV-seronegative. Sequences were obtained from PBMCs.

The CDR3: CASSSLRGPNSPLHF. CDR3 DNA: TGTGCCAGCAGCTCACTGAGGGGGCCTAATTCACCCCTCCACTTT. This chain uses TRBV11-2 with TRBJ1-6; TRBD1 matches at 7 bases. The germline V gene encodes CDR1 SGHAT and CDR2 FQNNGV. This CDR3 is built from 15 residues. With V trimmed by 4 bases and J by 6 bases, 6 bases remained unmatched.